Listed below are T cell receptor beta chains from one sample, sequenced in a study of Graves' ophthalmopathy and Graves' hyperthyroidism. From the multiplex PCR reads, TCRdb called clonotypes with MiXCR, one entry per CDR3 protein. The sample lists hundreds of thousands of distinct CDR3 sequences, 20% to 25% occurring once. The sample comprised peripheral blood. The receptors were gathered from a woman aged 18 to 35 with stable Graves' hyperthyroidism. Some clones in this sample may be carry-over from other donors' samples. CDR3s include the opening cysteine and the closing phenylalanine or tryptophan. Each record gives: J gene, clone size, D gene, V gene, CDR3 protein, CDR3 DNA. D genes are given only for firm matches. Not every row has a clone size; where given, it reads once, few, many or a size class.

>TRBJ1-1|many|.|TRBV29-1
CSVPWAEGRTEAFF
TGCAGCGTACCCTGGGCGGAGGGACGAACTGAAGCTTTCTTT
>TRBJ1-1|many|TRBD1|TRBV6-1
CASSEQGGTTEAFF
TGTGCCAGCAGTGAACAGGGGGGGACAACTGAAGCTTTCTTT
>TRBJ1-5|many|.|TRBV15
CATSRVGSNQPQHF
TGTGCCACCAGCAGAGTGGGTAGCAATCAGCCCCAGCATTTT
>TRBJ1-5|many|TRBD1|TRBV20-1
CSATRSGTGINQPQHF
TGCAGTGCTACGCGCTCCGGGACAGGAATCAATCAGCCCCAGCATTTT
>TRBJ1-5|few|.|TRBV28
CASSAKRGYQPQHF
TGTGCCAGCAGCGCAAAGAGGGGGTATCAGCCCCAGCATTTT
>TRBJ2-7|many|.|TRBV7-3
CASSPRAGESYEQYF
TGTGCCAGCAGCCCCCGGGCAGGTGAATCCTACGAGCAGTACTTC
>TRBJ1-1|many|TRBD1|TRBV20-1
CSTDRGVDEAFF
TGCAGTACAGACAGGGGAGTTGATGAAGCTTTCTTT
>TRBJ2-7|many|.|TRBV5-1
CASSHGRNYEQYF
TGCGCCAGCAGCCACGGACGGAACTACGAGCAGTACTTC
>TRBJ2-7|many|TRBD1|TRBV4-1
CASSRGTGGSSSYEQYF
TGCGCCAGCAGCCGGGGGACAGGGGGCTCAAGCTCCTACGAGCAGTACTTC
>TRBJ2-7|many|TRBD2|TRBV7-8
CASSARGESYEQYF
TGTGCCAGCAGCGCGCGGGGGGAGTCCTACGAGCAGTACTTC
>TRBJ2-5|.|.|TRBV12-3/TRBV12-4
CASRAGEGVTEYF
TGTGCCAGCAGGGCTGGAGAGGGGGTGACGGAGTACTTC
>TRBJ1-1|few|TRBD1|TRBV6-2/TRBV6-3
CASRNRGEAFF
TGTGCCAGCAGGAACAGGGGGGAAGCTTTCTTT
>TRBJ2-5|.|.|TRBV11-2
CASSSRQPQWETQYF
TGTGCCAGCAGCTCGAGGCAGCCTCAGTGGGAGACCCAGTACTTC
>TRBJ1-1|.|.|TRBV5-4
CASSLDILTIMNTEAFF
TGTGCCAGCAGCTTGGATATACTCACGATCATGAACACTGAAGCTTTCTTT
>TRBJ1-2|many|TRBD1|TRBV11-3
CASSEEPTGTANYGYTF
TGTGCCAGCAGCGAAGAACCGACCGGGACAGCTAACTATGGCTACACCTTC
>TRBJ2-2|.|TRBD1|TRBV6-2/TRBV6-3
CASSNRGFTGELFF
TGTGCCAGCAGCAACAGGGGTTTCACCGGGGAGCTGTTTTTT
>TRBJ2-5|few|TRBD2|TRBV29-1
CSTGTSGSLETQYF
TGCAGCACTGGGACTAGCGGGAGTTTAGAGACCCAGTACTTC
>TRBJ1-6|.|TRBD1|TRBV12-3/TRBV12-4
CASNFGTGDSPLHF
TGTGCCAGCAATTTCGGGACAGGAGATTCACCCCTCCACTTT
>TRBJ2-7|few|.|TRBV20-1
CSARDRRGPGNEQYF
TGCAGTGCTAGAGATAGGCGCGGGCCCGGTAACGAGCAGTACTTC
>TRBJ1-2|many|.|TRBV11-2
CASSLGDTYGYTF
TGTGCCAGCAGCTTAGGGGATACTTATGGCTACACCTTC
>TRBJ1-1|.|.|TRBV19
CASQRRGNTEAFF
TGTGCCAGCCAGAGACGCGGGAACACTGAAGCTTTCTTT
>TRBJ2-5|many|TRBD2|TRBV5-1
CASRLAGEETQYF
TGCGCCAGCAGACTAGCGGGGGAAGAGACCCAGTACTTC
>TRBJ2-7|many|.|TRBV6-1
CAARAEQYF
TGTGCCGCCCGGGCTGAGCAGTACTTC
>TRBJ1-1|few|.|TRBV5-1
CASSPGQYVENTEAFF
TGCGCCAGCAGCCCCGGTCAGTATGTCGAGAACACTGAAGCTTTCTTT
>TRBJ2-7|.|.|TRBV4-1
CASSQDRPSFYEQYF
TGCGCCAGCAGCCAAGATCGGCCATCCTTCTACGAGCAGTACTTC
>TRBJ1-1|.|TRBD1|TRBV29-1
CSVEGFLGQREAFF
TGCAGCGTTGAAGGCTTTCTGGGACAGCGAGAAGCTTTCTTT
>TRBJ2-7|many|.|TRBV7-9
CASSPIQAYEQYF
TGTGCCAGCAGCCCAATACAAGCCTACGAGCAGTACTTC
>TRBJ1-6|many|.|TRBV6-5
CASSYSRSSSYNSPLHF
TGTGCCAGCAGTTACTCGCGTAGTAGCTCCTATAATTCACCCCTCCACTTT
>TRBJ1-4|many|.|TRBV6-5
CASSYSARSHNEKLFF
TGTGCCAGCAGTTACTCCGCACGTAGTCATAATGAAAAACTGTTTTTT
>TRBJ2-5|few|.|TRBV19
CASSAQRWETQYF
TGTGCCAGTAGTGCCCAGCGCTGGGAGACCCAGTACTTC